The 23 T cell receptor beta chains below were found in one sample sequenced in a study of blood T cell repertoires in COVID-19. Generated by immunoSEQ multiplex PCR, the TCRdb table keeps only in-frame clones and is missing some. The data show more than 50,000 clones, with roughly 68% seen just once and roughly 30% held by the top ten. The specimen sequenced was peripheral blood. These TCRs come from a woman older than 75 with acute or convalescent COVID-19.

V gene TRBV28 combines with J gene TRBJ2-7, with 9 bases matching TRBD1. The CDR3 extends over 14 amino acids. The trim removed 7 bases at V and 4 bases at J, leaving 8 bases unmatched. Germline CDR1 MDHEN, CDR2 SYDVKM. CDR3 nucleotides: TGTGCCAGCACCGTCGGACAGGGGAGGTACGAGCAGTACTTC. Its protein product is CASTVGQGRYEQYF.

This clone was picked up a small number of times. The chain joins TRBV5-5 to TRBJ2-1; 10 bases fit TRBD1. CDR3 length: 15 residues. Germline lookup yields CDR1 SGHKS and CDR2 YYEKEE (reference sequence). Trimming removed 6 bases from V and 9 bases from J; junction bases left unmatched: 12. The CDR3 DNA is TGTGCCAGCATCGGAGGGACAGGGGCGGAAGGTGAGCAGTTCTTC. Translating gives CASIGGTGAEGEQFF.

This rearrangement joins TRBV6-2 or TRBV6-3 to TRBJ2-7; TRBD1 aligns across 9 bases. V lost 5 bases, J lost 4 bases, and 9 bases stayed unmatched. The CDR3 has 15 residues. Germline assignment: CDR1 MNHEY and CDR2 SVGEGT. The CDR3 DNA sequence: TGTGCCAGCAGTGCCCCGGGACAGGGCCGGTACGAGCAGTACTTC. This gives the protein CASSAPGQGRYEQYF.

The chain is built from TRBV7-6 and TRBJ2-3, with D hard to call. V gave up 5 bases and J gave up 3 bases, with 15 bases separating them. Germline V gene lookup returns CDR1 SGHVS and CDR2 FNYEAQ. This CDR3 is built from 15 residues. The DNA of the CDR3 is TGTGCCAGCAGCCACAAAAGATCCCTTACAGATACGCAGTATTTT. Residues: CASSHKRSLTDTQYF.

This chain links TRBV4-2 with TRBJ2-4, with TRBD2 as a possible D gene (7 bases). Germline V gene sequence: CDR1 LGHNA, CDR2 YNFKEQ. The length of the CDR3 is 18 residues. Trimming removed 1 base at V and 0 bases at J, with 16 bases between. In DNA, the CDR3 is TGTGCCAGCAGCCAAGGAGAGGGGGGGCTCCTAGCCAAAAACATTCAGTACTTC. Translating it yields CASSQGEGGLLAKNIQYF.

This clone was recorded a few times. The chain uses TRBV9 and TRBJ2-3; TRBD2 aligns across 9 bases. The CDR3 runs 16 residues. V lost 4 bases, J lost 0 bases, and 6 bases stayed unmatched. Per germline, CDR1 SGDLS and CDR2 YYNGEE. CDR3 nucleotides: TGTGCCAGCAGCTCGACTAGCGGCCTTAGCACAGATACGCAGTATTTT. Its protein is CASSSTSGLSTDTQYF.

The rearrangement links TRBV29-1 to TRBJ1-1; TRBD1 is a possible D gene (5 bases). V gave up 8 bases and J gave up 2 bases, with 15 bases separating them. Germline V lookup: CDR1 SQVTM, CDR2 ANQGSEA. The CDR3 length is 13 residues. This CDR3 is CSSRTGENTEAFF. Here the CDR3 DNA reads TGCAGCTCTCGGACGGGGGAAAACACTGAAGCTTTCTTT.

This clone was seen only a few times. The V and J genes are TRBV29-1 and TRBJ2-7, with 9 nucleotides matching TRBD2. After removal of 5 bases from V and 0 bases from J, the junction contained 8 bases not matched to a gene. Germline-derived CDR1 and CDR2 are SQVTM and ANQGSEA. This CDR3 contains 15 residues. The CDR3 region is CSVLAASGVSYEQYF. As DNA, the CDR3 is TGCAGCGTTCTGGCGGCTAGCGGGGTCTCCTACGAGCAGTACTTC.

This chain links TRBV15 with TRBJ2-3; 9 bases agree with TRBD1. The CDR3 length is 19 residues. V shed 6 bases and J 2 bases; nucleotides not matched to a gene: 18. The germline CDR1 and CDR2 sequences are LNHNV and YYDKDF (reference sequence). The CDR3: CATSFTRFGTGNYTDTQYF. The CDR3 region has the DNA TGTGCCACCAGTTTCACCCGGTTCGGGACAGGGAATTACACAGATACGCAGTATTTT.

The V gene is TRBV28, the J gene TRBJ2-2; D might be TRBD1 (6 bases). Trimming left V 2 bases short and J 6 bases short, with 10 bases between. The CDR3 covers 14 residues. CDR1 is MDHEN, CDR2 SYDVKM, per germline. In DNA form, the CDR3 reads TGTGCCAGCAGTTTAGTGGGGGCGGCCGGGGAGCTGTTTTTT. The encoded protein is CASSLVGAAGELFF. Complete variable domain (other parts from reference TRBV28 and TRBJ2-2): DVKVTQSSRYLVKRTGEKVFLECVQDMDHENMFWYRQDPGLGLRLIYFSYDVKMKEKGDIPEGYSVSREKKERFSLILESASTNQTSMYLCASSLVGAAGELFFGEGSRLTVL.

J is TRBJ2-3 and V is TRBV5-1; 7 positions agree with TRBD2. The CDR3 has 15 amino acids. Germline CDR1 reads SGHRS; CDR2 reads YFSETQ. After removal of 1 base from V and 4 bases from J, the junction contained 6 bases not matched to a gene. This CDR3 is CASSLSGGWADTQYF. CDR3 nucleotide sequence: TGCGCCAGCAGCTTGTCGGGGGGTTGGGCAGATACGCAGTATTTT. Full variable domain (missing parts from reference TRBV5-1 and TRBJ2-3): KAGVTQTPRYLIKTRGQQVTLSCSPISGHRSVSWYQQTPGQGLQFLFEYFSETQRNKGNFPGRFSGRQFSNSRSEMNVSTLELGDSALYLCASSLSGGWADTQYFGPGTRLTVL.

The gene calls are TRBV5-1 and TRBJ2-2; 9 bases align to TRBD2. CDR3 length equals 17 residues. J was trimmed by 4 bases and V by 0 bases; bases with no gene match: 7. The germline gives CDR1 SGHRS, CDR2 YFSETQ. DNA of the CDR3: TGCGCCAGCAGCTTGGGATTGGCTAGCGGGATCACCGGGGAGCTGTTTTTT. This gives the protein CASSLGLASGITGELFF. Drawing the rest from reference TRBV5-1 and TRBJ2-2, the complete variable domain is KAGVTQTPRYLIKTRGQQVTLSCSPISGHRSVSWYQQTPGQGLQFLFEYFSETQRNKGNFPGRFSGRQFSNSRSEMNVSTLELGDSALYLCASSLGLASGITGELFFGEGSRLTVL.

The chain recombines TRBV5-6 with TRBJ2-7; TRBD2 might be the D (5 bases). The CDR3 runs to 16 residues. V was shortened by 1 base and J by 0 bases, with 14 bases between the two germline ends. Germline V gives CDR1 SGHDT, CDR2 YYEEEE. The CDR3 spells CASSLRGPPRSYEQYF. As DNA, the CDR3 is TGTGCCAGCAGCTTGCGGGGTCCTCCCCGCTCCTACGAGCAGTACTTC.

This clone was counted a few times. As DNA, the CDR3 is TGCGCCAGCAGTGAGTCCAGGCAGGGGGTATTCTATGGCTACACCTTC. Translation gives CASSESRQGVFYGYTF. The gene calls are TRBV10-2 and TRBJ1-2; 7 bases align to TRBD1. The V gene end was trimmed by 0 bases and the J gene end by 4 bases; junction bases not matched to a gene: 8. The CDR3 is 16 residues long. The germline gives CDR1 WSHSY, CDR2 SAAADI.

This clone has just a few counts. The V gene is TRBV3-1 (or the pseudogene TRBV3-2), the J gene TRBJ1-4, with D possibly TRBD1 on 5 matching bases. The V end lost 3 bases, the J end lost 8 bases, and 16 bases lay between the germline ends. CDR1 is LGHDT, CDR2 YNNKEL, per germline (reference sequence). The CDR3 consists of 15 residues. The CDR3 DNA is TGTGCCAGCAGCCAGTTTCTAGGGGTTCGGGAAAAACTGTTTTTT. Encoded protein: CASSQFLGVREKLFF.

This rearrangement joins TRBV9 to TRBJ2-2; no clear D. The germline CDR1 and CDR2 sequences are SGDLS and YYNGEE. V was clipped by 0 bases and J by 3 bases, with 6 bases between them. The CDR3 length is 14 residues. This CDR3 is CASSVAPDTGELFF. DNA for the CDR3: TGTGCCAGCAGCGTAGCCCCAGACACCGGGGAGCTGTTTTTT.

The chain joins TRBV19 to TRBJ2-3; 7 bases align to TRBD2. V gave up 3 bases and J gave up 6 bases; unmatched junction bases: 3. The CDR3 length is 13 residues. Per the germline V gene, CDR1 is LNHDA and CDR2 is SQIVND (reference sequence). The CDR3 reads CASSMAGVDTQYF. The CDR3 DNA reads TGTGCCAGTAGTATGGCGGGAGTGGATACGCAGTATTTT.

This rearrangement joins TRBV9 to TRBJ2-7, with 8 positions matching TRBD2. The CDR3 runs to 16 residues. Germline CDR1 SGDLS, CDR2 YYNGEE. The J segment lost 3 bases and the V segment lost 3 bases, leaving 11 bases of the junction unmatched. The CDR3 spells CASSEGVAGLRYEQYF. The CDR3 nucleotides read TGTGCCAGCAGCGAGGGGGTAGCGGGATTACGCTACGAGCAGTACTTC. Complete variable domain (other parts from reference TRBV9 and TRBJ2-7): DSGVTQTPKHLITATGQRVTLRCSPRSGDLSVYWYQQSLDQGLQFLIQYYNGEERAKGNILERFSAQQFPDLHSELNLSSLELGDSALYFCASSEGVAGLRYEQYFGPGTRLTVT.

V is TRBV6-1 and J is TRBJ1-1; D may be TRBD1 (5 bases). This CDR3 has 13 amino acids. Germline-derived CDR1 and CDR2 are MNHNS and SASEGT. With 3 bases removed from V and 1 base from J, the gap between germline ends came to 6 bases. This CDR3 reads CASSETANTEAFF. The DNA for the CDR3 is TGTGCCAGCAGTGAGACAGCGAACACTGAAGCTTTCTTT.

The chain recombines TRBV6-2 or TRBV6-3 with TRBJ2-3, with a tentative D call TRBD1 (6 bases). V dropped 4 bases and J dropped 0 bases, with 14 bases sitting between them. Germline-derived CDR1 and CDR2 are MNHEY and SVGEGT. The CDR3 loop spans 16 amino acids. CDR3 bases: TGTGCCAGCAGTTCGATCGGACAGACTAGCACAGATACGCAGTATTTT. Translation gives CASSSIGQTSTDTQYF.

This clone was recorded a few times. This sequence joins TRBV21-1 and TRBJ2-7; the table's D call TRBD1 went unverified against the DNA. TRBV21-1 is a recognized pseudogene. This CDR3 has 15 amino acids. CDR3 in amino acids: CASRTLDRVGDEQYF. The CDR3 DNA reads as TGTGCCAGCAGGACATTGGACAGGGTTGGAGACGAGCAGTACTTC.

J is TRBJ1-4 and V is TRBV7-2; 7 nucleotides agree with TRBD1. CDR1 and CDR2 from the germline V gene are SGHTA and FQGNSA. V shed 5 bases, J shed 5 bases, and the junction held 8 bases outside the gene matches. The CDR3 sequence is 15 residues long. CDR3 residues: CASSTQPGQNEKLFF. The CDR3 DNA follows: TGTGCCAGCAGCACGCAACCGGGACAGAATGAAAAACTGTTTTTT.

This clone was observed once. The genes are TRBV25-1 and TRBJ2-2; 8 bases are a match to TRBD2. Germline V gives CDR1 MGHDK, CDR2 SYGVNS. This CDR3 spans 13 amino acids. V shed 6 bases, J shed 7 bases, and the junction held 4 bases outside the gene matches. Written as DNA, the CDR3 is TGTGCCAGCAGGGCGGGGGGCATCGGGGAGCTGTTTTTT. This encodes CASRAGGIGELFF.